Listed below are T cell receptor beta chains from one sample, sequenced in a study of shared clonotypes between healthy human individuals. The data were produced by immunoSEQ multiplex PCR, yet TCRdb's version contains in-frame clones alone and is incomplete. The sample carries over 2 million clones, 85% to 95% recorded once. Material: naive CD4+ T cells from PBMCs. The source of these receptors is a man younger than 35 in good health. Some clones in this sample may be carry-over from other donors' samples. CDR3s include the opening cysteine and the closing phenylalanine or tryptophan. A D gene is named only where the DNA matches it firmly. Clone size is shown for a subset of rows, as once, few, many or a class of expanded clone.

V	J	size	D	CDR3	DNA
TRBV10-3	TRBJ2-3	once	-	CAISESQGRRNTDTQYF	TGTGCCATCAGTGAGTCTCAGGGCAGGCGCAACACAGATACGCAGTATTTT
TRBV10-3	TRBJ2-7	-	-	CAISANVGSSYEQYF	TGTGCCATCAGTGCCAACGTAGGCTCATCCTACGAGCAGTACTTC
TRBV30	TRBJ2-5	-	-	CAWSLGGGEETQYF	TGTGCCTGGAGCCTTGGGGGTGGGGAAGAGACCCAGTACTTC
TRBV7-8	TRBJ2-7	-	TRBD2	CASSITSGGSYEQYF	TGTGCCAGCAGCATCACTAGCGGGGGCTCCTACGAGCAGTACTTC
TRBV5-4	TRBJ2-2	-	TRBD1	CASSLRQGATGELFF	TGTGCCAGCAGCCTAAGACAGGGGGCCACCGGGGAGCTGTTTTTT
TRBV7-8	TRBJ2-7	-	-	CASSFQEDREQYF	TGTGCCAGCAGCTTCCAAGAAGACAGAGAGCAGTACTTC
TRBV5-6	TRBJ2-3	-	TRBD1	CASRRTGSTQYF	TGTGCCAGCAGGAGGACAGGGTCGACGCAGTATTTT
TRBV12-5	TRBJ1-3	-	-	CAPGGGAGNTIYF	TGTGCTCCTGGGGGAGGTGCTGGAAACACCATATATTTT
TRBV11-2	TRBJ2-5	-	-	CASSQMLQETQYF	TGTGCCAGCAGCCAGATGCTCCAAGAGACCCAGTACTTC
TRBV9	TRBJ2-5	-	-	CASSVEAVYQETQYF	TGTGCCAGCAGCGTAGAAGCGGTTTACCAAGAGACCCAGTACTTC
TRBV7-2	TRBJ1-1	-	TRBD1	CASSSSDLTGEAFF	TGTGCCAGCAGCTCCTCCGATTTGACAGGGGAAGCTTTCTTT
TRBV28	TRBJ2-7	-	-	CASSRVGREQYF	TGTGCCAGCAGCCGGGTAGGCCGCGAGCAGTACTTC
TRBV29-1	TRBJ2-6	-	TRBD1	CSVVLPRTGYGWANVLTF	TGCAGCGTTGTACTTCCCAGGACAGGCTACGGCTGGGCCAACGTCCTGACTTTC
TRBV30	TRBJ1-5	once	-	CAWSVGGGNQPQHF	TGTGCCTGGAGTGTAGGGGGAGGCAATCAGCCCCAGCATTTT
TRBV6-6	TRBJ1-5	once	-	CASTGASNQPQHF	TGTGCCAGCACGGGGGCTAGCAATCAGCCCCAGCATTTT
TRBV5-4	TRBJ1-2	-	TRBD1	CASSLAFDRGFYGYTF	TGTGCCAGCAGCTTGGCGTTTGACAGGGGATTCTATGGCTACACCTTC
TRBV5-1	TRBJ1-1	-	-	CASSLVPADTEAFF	TGCGCCAGCAGCTTGGTACCAGCCGACACTGAAGCTTTCTTT
TRBV5-6	TRBJ2-1	-	TRBD1	CASSAGTADEQFF	TGTGCCAGCAGCGCCGGGACAGCGGACGAGCAGTTCTTC
TRBV20-1	TRBJ1-2	-	-	CSAREYGTYF	TGCAGTGCTAGAGAGTACGGGACCTACTTC
TRBV6-5	TRBJ2-2	-	-	CASSYYGGELFF	TGTGCCAGCAGTTACTACGGCGGGGAGCTGTTTTTT
TRBV7-9	TRBJ2-3	-	-	CASSREAVLGGDTQYF	TGTGCCAGCAGCCGCGAGGCGGTCCTTGGGGGAGATACGCAGTATTTT
TRBV15	TRBJ1-4	-	-	CATSRGLGHTPATNEKLFF	TGTGCCACCAGCAGAGGCCTGGGACACACCCCTGCAACTAATGAAAAACTGTTTTTT
TRBV2	TRBJ2-1	-	TRBD1	CASSAKRGQGGNLLNEQFF	TGTGCCAGCAGCGCAAAGAGGGGGCAGGGCGGCAACTTATTAAATGAGCAGTTCTTC
TRBV19	TRBJ2-1	-	-	CASSRVGRFNEQFF	TGTGCCAGTAGCCGGGTCGGACGATTCAATGAGCAGTTCTTC
TRBV14	TRBJ2-5	-	-	CASSGQETQYF	TGTGCCAGCAGTGGCCAAGAGACCCAGTACTTC
TRBV7-6	TRBJ1-5	-	-	CASSLGAGQPQHF	TGTGCCAGCAGCTTAGGGGCAGGGCAGCCCCAGCATTTT
TRBV11-2	TRBJ2-1	-	TRBD2	CASSATSGRTPKLF	TGTGCCAGCAGCGCGACTAGCGGGAGGACCCCTAAGCTCTTC
TRBV5-1	TRBJ2-2	-	-	CASSLAAHTGELFF	TGCGCCAGCAGCTTGGCCGCGCACACCGGGGAGCTGTTTTTT
TRBV6-5	TRBJ2-1	once	-	CASSSASERPADEQFF	TGTGCCAGCAGTTCCGCTTCGGAGCGGCCGGCCGATGAGCAGTTCTTC
TRBV7-2	TRBJ2-7	many	-	CASTSTGSSYEQYF	TGTGCCAGCACCTCGACGGGGAGCTCCTACGAGCAGTACTTC
TRBV5-4	TRBJ2-1	-	-	CASSQVSGRTQQFF	TGTGCCAGCAGCCAGGTAAGCGGGCGGACTCAGCAGTTCTTC
TRBV29-1	TRBJ2-3	-	-	CSVGEGGSTDTQYF	TGCAGCGTTGGAGAGGGGGGTAGCACAGATACGCAGTATTTT
TRBV28	TRBJ2-7	-	-	CATPLNYEQYF	TGTGCCACCCCTTTAAATTACGAGCAGTACTTC
TRBV7-9	TRBJ2-1	-	-	CASSQNLLALDEQFF	TGTGCCAGCAGCCAAAACCTCCTAGCGCTCGACGAGCAGTTCTTC
TRBV30	TRBJ2-6	-	-	CAWMSGANVLTF	TGTGCCTGGATGTCTGGGGCCAACGTCCTGACTTTC
TRBV27	TRBJ1-1	-	TRBD1	CASGTGAEAFF	TGTGCCAGCGGGACAGGGGCTGAAGCTTTCTTT
TRBV6-1	TRBJ1-1	-	TRBD1	CASSEGDRGHRTEAFF	TGTGCCAGCAGTGAAGGGGACAGGGGGCATAGAACTGAAGCTTTCTTT
TRBV30	TRBJ1-5	few	-	CAWSVNGNQPQHF	TGTGCCTGGAGTGTAAACGGTAATCAGCCCCAGCATTTT
TRBV11-2	TRBJ2-1	-	-	CASSSARSSYNEQFF	TGTGCCAGCAGCTCCGCCCGTAGCTCCTACAATGAGCAGTTCTTC
TRBV4-3	TRBJ2-2	-	TRBD1	CASSQAGTGATGELFF	TGCGCCAGCAGCCAGGCCGGGACAGGGGCCACCGGGGAGCTGTTTTTT
TRBV5-1	TRBJ2-7	-	-	CASSLALLGYEQYF	TGCGCCAGCAGCTTGGCCCTGCTCGGCTACGAGCAGTACTTC
TRBV5-1	TRBJ2-1	-	-	CASSRDSYNEQFF	TGCGCCAGCAGCCGGGACTCCTACAATGAGCAGTTCTTC
TRBV28	TRBJ1-2	-	TRBD1	CASSPAGQGLVGYTF	TGTGCCAGCAGTCCCGCCGGACAGGGGCTCGTTGGCTACACCTTC
TRBV30	TRBJ2-3	-	-	CAWSEGFTAPRTDTQYF	TGTGCCTGGAGTGAAGGGTTCACTGCCCCTCGCACAGATACGCAGTATTTT